The rows below give T cell receptor beta chains drawn from one sample of a study of preoperative IRX-2 immunotherapy in early breast cancer. Measured with immunoSEQ multiplex PCR; TCRdb has only the in-frame clones, and not every one. This table holds roughly 24,000 clones, about 95% found once. The specimen comprised tumor tissue, sampled after IRX-2 immunotherapy. These receptors came from a human donor with breast cancer. Each CDR3 is given with its conserved first and last residue. D genes are given only for firm matches. The size entry is marked missing in some rows and otherwise reads once, few, many or a size class.

cdr3_aa: CASSRTGELFF
cdr3_nt: TGTGCCAGCAGCCGCACCGGGGAGCTGTTTTTT
clone_size: -
d_call: -
cdr3_length: 11
v_call: TRBV5-6
j_call: TRBJ2-2

cdr3_aa: CASSPRLERPQHF
cdr3_nt: TGTGCCAGCTCACCACGCTTGGAGAGGCCCCAGCATTTT
clone_size: -
d_call: -
cdr3_length: 13
v_call: TRBV18
j_call: TRBJ1-5

cdr3_aa: CASSSRPPRTGNTIYF
cdr3_nt: TGTGCCAGCAGCTCCCGTCCACCGCGTACTGGAAACACCATATATTTT
clone_size: few
d_call: -
cdr3_length: 16
v_call: TRBV5-4
j_call: TRBJ1-3

cdr3_aa: CASSFREGLSNEQFF
cdr3_nt: TGTGCCAGCAGTTTTCGCGAAGGGCTTTCTAATGAGCAGTTCTTC
clone_size: -
d_call: -
cdr3_length: 15
v_call: TRBV27
j_call: TRBJ2-1

cdr3_aa: CASSLGRGNQPQHF
cdr3_nt: TGCGCCAGCAGCTTGGGTAGGGGCAATCAGCCCCAGCATTTT
clone_size: -
d_call: -
cdr3_length: 14
v_call: TRBV5-1
j_call: TRBJ1-5

cdr3_aa: CASSFQSGDMRRQPQHF
cdr3_nt: TGTGCCAGCAGCTTTCAGTCCGGGGACATGAGGAGGCAGCCCCAGCATTTT
clone_size: -
d_call: -
cdr3_length: 17
v_call: TRBV5-6
j_call: TRBJ1-5

cdr3_aa: CASSPGLAGELQYF
cdr3_nt: TGCGCCAGCAGCCCGGGACTAGCGGGGGAACTGCAGTACTTC
clone_size: hyperexpanded
d_call: TRBD2
cdr3_length: 14
v_call: TRBV5-1
j_call: TRBJ2-7

cdr3_aa: CASRPSGDGEQFF
cdr3_nt: TGTGCCAGCAGACCTAGCGGGGACGGTGAGCAGTTCTTC
clone_size: -
d_call: TRBD2
cdr3_length: 13
v_call: TRBV7-3
j_call: TRBJ2-1

cdr3_aa: CASSHTSGRLTDTQYF
cdr3_nt: TGTGCCAGCAGCCATACTAGCGGGAGACTCACAGATACGCAGTATTTT
clone_size: once
d_call: TRBD2
cdr3_length: 16
v_call: TRBV7-6
j_call: TRBJ2-3

cdr3_aa: CASSFISGSYEQYF
cdr3_nt: TGTGCCAGCAGCTTCATTAGCGGGAGCTACGAGCAGTACTTC
clone_size: -
d_call: TRBD2
cdr3_length: 14
v_call: TRBV5-5
j_call: TRBJ2-7